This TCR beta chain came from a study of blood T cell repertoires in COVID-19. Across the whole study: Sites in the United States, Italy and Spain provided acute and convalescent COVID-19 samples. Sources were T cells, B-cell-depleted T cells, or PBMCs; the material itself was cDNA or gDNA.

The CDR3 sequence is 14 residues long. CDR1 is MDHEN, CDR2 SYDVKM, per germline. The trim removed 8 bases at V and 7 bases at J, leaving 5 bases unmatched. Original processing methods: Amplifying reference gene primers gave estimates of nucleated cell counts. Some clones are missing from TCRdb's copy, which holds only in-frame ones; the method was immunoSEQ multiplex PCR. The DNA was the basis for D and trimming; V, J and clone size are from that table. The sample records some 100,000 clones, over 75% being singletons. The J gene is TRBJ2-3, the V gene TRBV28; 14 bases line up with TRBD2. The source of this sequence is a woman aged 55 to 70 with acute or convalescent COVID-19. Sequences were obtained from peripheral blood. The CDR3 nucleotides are TGTGCCAGCTCGACTAGCGGGAGGGCAAATACGCAGTATTTT. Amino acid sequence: CASSTSGRANTQYF.